The T cell receptor (beta chain) under discussion was sequenced for a study of Ad26.COV2.S vaccination and SARS-CoV-2 variants. Profiling relied on immunoSEQ multiplex PCR, and the TCRdb table lists in-frame clones only, not all of them. This table has about 460,000 clones, 80% to 90% appearing once. Germline V gives CDR1 LNHDA, CDR2 SQIVND (reference sequence). Trimming took 0 bases from V and 3 from J; bases not matched to a gene: 9. The CDR3 covers 17 residues. The sample's treatment: roughly 20 received Ad26.COV2.S at low or high dose, single or two shots; about 5 received placebo; per-sample allocation not given. Sampling took place 63 days after the first vaccine or placebo injection.

The genes are TRBV19 and TRBJ2-7; TRBD1 matches 9 bases. The receptor was isolated from a person aged 18 to 59 who received the Ad26.COV2.S COVID-19 vaccine or a placebo. Material: peripheral blood, obtained in a trial of Ad26.COV2.S vaccine versus placebo. The CDR3 loop is CASSIDYPGQGIYEQYF. CDR3 nucleotide sequence: TGTGCCAGTAGTATAGACTATCCGGGACAGGGCATCTACGAGCAGTACTTC.